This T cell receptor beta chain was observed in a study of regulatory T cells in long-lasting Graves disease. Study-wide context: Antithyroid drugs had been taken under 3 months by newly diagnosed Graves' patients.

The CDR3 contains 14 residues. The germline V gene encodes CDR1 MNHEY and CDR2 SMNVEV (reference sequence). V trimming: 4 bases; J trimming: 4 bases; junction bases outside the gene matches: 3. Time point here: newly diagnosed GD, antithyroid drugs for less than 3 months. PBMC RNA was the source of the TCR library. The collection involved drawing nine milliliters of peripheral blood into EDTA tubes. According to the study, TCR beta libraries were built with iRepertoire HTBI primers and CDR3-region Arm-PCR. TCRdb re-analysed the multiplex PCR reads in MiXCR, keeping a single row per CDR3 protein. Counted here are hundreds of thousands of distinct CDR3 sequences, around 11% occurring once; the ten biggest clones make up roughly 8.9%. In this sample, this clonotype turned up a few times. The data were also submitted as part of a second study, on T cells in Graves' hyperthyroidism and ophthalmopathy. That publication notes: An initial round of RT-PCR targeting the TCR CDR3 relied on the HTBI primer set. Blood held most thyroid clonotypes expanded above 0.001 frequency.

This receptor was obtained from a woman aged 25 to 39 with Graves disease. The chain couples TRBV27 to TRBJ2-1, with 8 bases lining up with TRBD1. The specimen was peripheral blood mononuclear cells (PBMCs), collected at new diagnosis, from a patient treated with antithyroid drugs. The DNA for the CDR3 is TGTGCCAGCAGTTACAGACAGGGGTACAATGAGCAGTTCTTC. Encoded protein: CASSYRQGYNEQFF.